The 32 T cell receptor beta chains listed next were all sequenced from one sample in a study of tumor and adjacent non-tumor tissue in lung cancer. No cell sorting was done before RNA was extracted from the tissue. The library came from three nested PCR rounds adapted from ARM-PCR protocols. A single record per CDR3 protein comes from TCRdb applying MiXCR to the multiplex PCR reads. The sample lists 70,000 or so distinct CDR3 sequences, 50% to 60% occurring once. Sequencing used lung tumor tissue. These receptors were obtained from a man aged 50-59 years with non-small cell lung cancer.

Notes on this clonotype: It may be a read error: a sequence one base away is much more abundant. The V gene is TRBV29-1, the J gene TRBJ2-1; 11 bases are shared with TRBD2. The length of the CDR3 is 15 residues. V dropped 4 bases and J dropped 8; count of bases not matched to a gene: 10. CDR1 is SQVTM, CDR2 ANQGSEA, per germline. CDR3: CSVGAPGLAADEQFF. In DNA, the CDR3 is TGCAGCGTTGGGGCCCCGGGACTAGCGGCCGATGAGCAGTTCTTC.

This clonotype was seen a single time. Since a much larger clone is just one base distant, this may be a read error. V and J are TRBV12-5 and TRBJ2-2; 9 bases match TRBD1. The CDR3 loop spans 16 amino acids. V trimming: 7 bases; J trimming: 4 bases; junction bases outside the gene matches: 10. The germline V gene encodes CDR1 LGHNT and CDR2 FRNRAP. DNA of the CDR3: TGTGCTAGTGCTTTTGCCGGGACAGGGTTCACCGGGGAGCTGTTTTTT. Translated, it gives CASAFAGTGFTGELFF.

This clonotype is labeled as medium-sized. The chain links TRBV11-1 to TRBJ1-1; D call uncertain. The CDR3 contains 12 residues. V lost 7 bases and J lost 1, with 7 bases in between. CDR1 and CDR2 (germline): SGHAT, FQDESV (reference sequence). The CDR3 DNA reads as TGTGCCAGCACCCCCAAGAACACTGAAGCTTTCTTT. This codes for CASTPKNTEAFF. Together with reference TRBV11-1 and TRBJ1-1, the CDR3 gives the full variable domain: EAEVAQSPRYKITEKSQAVAFWCDPISGHATLYWYRQILGQGPELLVQFQDESVVDDSQLPKDRFSAERLKGVDSTLKIQPAELGDSAMYLCASTPKNTEAFFGQGTRLTVV.

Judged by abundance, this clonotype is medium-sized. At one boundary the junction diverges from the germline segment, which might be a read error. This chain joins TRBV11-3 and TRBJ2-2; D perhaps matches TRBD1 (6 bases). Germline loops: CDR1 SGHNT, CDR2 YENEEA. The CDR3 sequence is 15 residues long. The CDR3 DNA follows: TGTGCCAGCAGCATAGACAGGACGAACACCGGGGAGCTGTTTTTT. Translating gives CASSIDRTNTGELFF.

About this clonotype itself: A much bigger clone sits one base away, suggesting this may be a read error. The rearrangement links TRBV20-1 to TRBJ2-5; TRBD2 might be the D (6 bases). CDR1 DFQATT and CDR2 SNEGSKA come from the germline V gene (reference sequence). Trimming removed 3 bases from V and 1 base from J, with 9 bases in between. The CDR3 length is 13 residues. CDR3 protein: CSASCGIQETQYF. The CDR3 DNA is TGCAGTGCTAGTTGCGGGATCCAAGAGACCCAGTACTTC.

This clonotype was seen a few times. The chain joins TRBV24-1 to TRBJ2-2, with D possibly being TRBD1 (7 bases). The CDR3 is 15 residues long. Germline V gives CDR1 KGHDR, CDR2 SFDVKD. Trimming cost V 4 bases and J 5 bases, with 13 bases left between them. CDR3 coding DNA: TGTGCCACCAGTGACCCCGCGGGACAGACCGGGGAGCTGTTTTTT. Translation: CATSDPAGQTGELFF.

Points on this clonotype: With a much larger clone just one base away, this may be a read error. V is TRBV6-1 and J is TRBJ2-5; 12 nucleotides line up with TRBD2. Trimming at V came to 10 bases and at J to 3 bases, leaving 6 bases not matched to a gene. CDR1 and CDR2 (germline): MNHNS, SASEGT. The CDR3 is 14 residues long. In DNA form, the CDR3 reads TGTGCCAACAGCTGGACTAGCGGGAAAGAGACCCAGTACTTC. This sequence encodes CANSWTSGKETQYF.

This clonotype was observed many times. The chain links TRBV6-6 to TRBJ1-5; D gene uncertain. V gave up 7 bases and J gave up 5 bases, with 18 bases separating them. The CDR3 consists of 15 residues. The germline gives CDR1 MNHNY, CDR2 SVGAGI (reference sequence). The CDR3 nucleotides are TGTGCCAGCACCCTCTACGCGCGGGGAGATCAGCCCCAGCATTTT. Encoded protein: CASTLYARGDQPQHF.

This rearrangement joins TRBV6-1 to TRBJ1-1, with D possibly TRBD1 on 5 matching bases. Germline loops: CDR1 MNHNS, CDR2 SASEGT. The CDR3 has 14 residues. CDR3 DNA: TGTATCAGCAGTGAGTGGAGGGGGAACACTGAAGCTTTCTTT. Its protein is CISSEWRGNTEAFF.

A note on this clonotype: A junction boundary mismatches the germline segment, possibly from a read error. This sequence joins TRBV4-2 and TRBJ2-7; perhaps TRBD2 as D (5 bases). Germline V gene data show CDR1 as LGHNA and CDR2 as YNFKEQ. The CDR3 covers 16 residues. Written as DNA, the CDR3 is TGTGCCAGGAGCCAAGAGCCTAGCAGTTTCTCCTACGAGCAGTACTTC. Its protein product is CARSQEPSSFSYEQYF.

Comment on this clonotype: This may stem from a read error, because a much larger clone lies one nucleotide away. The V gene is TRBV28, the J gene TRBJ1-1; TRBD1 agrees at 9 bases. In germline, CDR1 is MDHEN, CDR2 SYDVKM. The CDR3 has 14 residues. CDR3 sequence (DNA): TGTGCCATCAGTTTAACAGGGGGCGCCACTGAAGCTTTCTTT. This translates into CAISLTGGATEAFF.

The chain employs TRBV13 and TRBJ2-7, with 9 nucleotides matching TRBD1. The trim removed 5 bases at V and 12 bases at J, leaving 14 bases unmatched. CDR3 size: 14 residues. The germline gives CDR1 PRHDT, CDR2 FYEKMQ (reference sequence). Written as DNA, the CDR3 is TGTGCCAGCAGCGCGGGACAGGGCAGTTACAAGCGGTACTTC. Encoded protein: CASSAGQGSYKRYF. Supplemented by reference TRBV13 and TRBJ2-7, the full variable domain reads AAGVIQSPRHLIKEKRETATLKCYPIPRHDTVYWYQQGPGQDPQFLISFYEKMQSDKGSIPDRFSAQQFSDYHSELNMSSLELGDSALYFCASSAGQGSYKRYFGPGTRLTVT.

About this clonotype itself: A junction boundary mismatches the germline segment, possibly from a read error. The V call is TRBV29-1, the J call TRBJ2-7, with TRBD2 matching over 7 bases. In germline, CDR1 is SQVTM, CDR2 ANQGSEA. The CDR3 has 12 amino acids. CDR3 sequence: CSVAGEGGEQYF. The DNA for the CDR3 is TGCAGCGTTGCCGGGGAGGGAGGCGAGCAGTATTTC.

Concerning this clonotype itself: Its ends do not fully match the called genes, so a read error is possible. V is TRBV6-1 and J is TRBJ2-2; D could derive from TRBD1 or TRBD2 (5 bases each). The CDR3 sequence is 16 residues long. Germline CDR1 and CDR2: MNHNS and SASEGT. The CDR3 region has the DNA TGTACCAGCAGTGAAGCGAACTGGGCAGGGACCGGGGAGCTTTTCTTT. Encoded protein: CTSSEANWAGTGELFF.

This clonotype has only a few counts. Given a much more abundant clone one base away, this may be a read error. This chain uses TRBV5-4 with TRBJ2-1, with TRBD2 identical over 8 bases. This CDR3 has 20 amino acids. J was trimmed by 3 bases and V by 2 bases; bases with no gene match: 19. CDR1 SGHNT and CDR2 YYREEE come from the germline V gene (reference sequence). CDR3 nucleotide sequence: TGTGCCAGCAGCTTTAGGACTAGCTGGAGGGCCACCTCGGGCTACAATGAGCAGTTCTTC. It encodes CASSFRTSWRATSGYNEQFF.

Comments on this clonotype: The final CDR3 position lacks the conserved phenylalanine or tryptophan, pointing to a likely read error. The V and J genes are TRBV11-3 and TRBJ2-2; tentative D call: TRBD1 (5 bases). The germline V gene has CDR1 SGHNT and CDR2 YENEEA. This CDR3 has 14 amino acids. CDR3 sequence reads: CVSSLGRVTGELFV. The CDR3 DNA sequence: TGTGTCAGCAGCTTAGGCAGGGTCACCGGGGAGCTGTTTGTT.

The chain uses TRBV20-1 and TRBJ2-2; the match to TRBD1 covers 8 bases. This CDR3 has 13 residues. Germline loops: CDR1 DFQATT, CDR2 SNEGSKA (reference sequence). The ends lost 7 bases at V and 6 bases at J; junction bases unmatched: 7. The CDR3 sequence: CSVQAGGPGELFF. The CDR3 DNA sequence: TGCAGTGTCCAAGCAGGGGGCCCCGGGGAGCTGTTTTTT.

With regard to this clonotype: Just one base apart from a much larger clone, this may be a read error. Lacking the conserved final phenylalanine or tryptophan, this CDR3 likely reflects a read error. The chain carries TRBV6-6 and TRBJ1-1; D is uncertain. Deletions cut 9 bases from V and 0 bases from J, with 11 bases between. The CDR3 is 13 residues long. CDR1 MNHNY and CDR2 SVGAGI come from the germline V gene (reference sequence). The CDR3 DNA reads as TGTGCCAGTAAACAGACCCTGAACACTGAAGCTTTCTAT. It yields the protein CASKQTLNTEAFY.

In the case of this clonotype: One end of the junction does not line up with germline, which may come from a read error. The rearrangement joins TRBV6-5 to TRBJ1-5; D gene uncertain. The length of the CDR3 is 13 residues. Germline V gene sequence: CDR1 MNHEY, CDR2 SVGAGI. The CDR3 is CASSPGFDQSQHF. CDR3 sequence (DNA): TGTGCCAGCAGCCCGGGGTTCGATCAGTCCCAGCATTTT.

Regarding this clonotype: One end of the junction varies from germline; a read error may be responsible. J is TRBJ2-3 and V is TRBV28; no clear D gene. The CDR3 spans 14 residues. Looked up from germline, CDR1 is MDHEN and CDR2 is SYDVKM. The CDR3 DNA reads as TGTGCCAGCAGCCTGGACGGCCCCACAGATACACAGTATTTT. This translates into CASSLDGPTDTQYF.

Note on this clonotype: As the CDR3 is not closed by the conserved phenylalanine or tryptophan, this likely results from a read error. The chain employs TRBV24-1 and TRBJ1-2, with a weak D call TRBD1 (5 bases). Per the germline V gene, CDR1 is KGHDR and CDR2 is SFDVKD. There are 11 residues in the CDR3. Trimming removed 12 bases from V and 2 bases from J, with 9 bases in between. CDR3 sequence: CAAGTNYGYTL. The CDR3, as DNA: TGTGCCGCCGGGACCAACTATGGCTACACCTTA.

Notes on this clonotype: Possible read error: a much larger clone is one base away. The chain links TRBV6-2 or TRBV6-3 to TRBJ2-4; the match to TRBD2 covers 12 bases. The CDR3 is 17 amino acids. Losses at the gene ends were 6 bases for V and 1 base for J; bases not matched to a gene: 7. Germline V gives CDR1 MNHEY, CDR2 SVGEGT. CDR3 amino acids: CASRTRTSGTAKNIQYF. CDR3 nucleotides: TGTGCCAGCAGAACCCGGACTAGCGGGACCGCCAAAAACATTCAGTACTTC.

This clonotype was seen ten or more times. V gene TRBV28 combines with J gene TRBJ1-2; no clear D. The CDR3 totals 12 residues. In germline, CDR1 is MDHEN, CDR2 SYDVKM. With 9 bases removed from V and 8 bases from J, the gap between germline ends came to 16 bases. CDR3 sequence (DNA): TGTGCCAGTCGGGAACTATTATCGGGCTACACCTTC. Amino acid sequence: CASRELLSGYTF.

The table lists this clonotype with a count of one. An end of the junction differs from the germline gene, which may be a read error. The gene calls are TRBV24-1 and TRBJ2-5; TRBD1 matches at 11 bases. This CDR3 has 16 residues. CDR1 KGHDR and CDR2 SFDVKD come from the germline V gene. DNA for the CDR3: TGTGCCATCAGCCTGGGACAGGGGGTAGGGCAAGAGAACCAGTACTTC. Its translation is CAISLGQGVGQENQYF.

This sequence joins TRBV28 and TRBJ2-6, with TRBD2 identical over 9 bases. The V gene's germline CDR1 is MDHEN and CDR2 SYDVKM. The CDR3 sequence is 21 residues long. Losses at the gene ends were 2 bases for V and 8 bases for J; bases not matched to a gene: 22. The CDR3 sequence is CASSLEAAGTSFTRLTNVLTF. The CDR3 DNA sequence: TGTGCCAGCAGTTTAGAGGCTGCCGGGACTAGCTTTACTAGATTGACCAACGTCCTGACTTTC.

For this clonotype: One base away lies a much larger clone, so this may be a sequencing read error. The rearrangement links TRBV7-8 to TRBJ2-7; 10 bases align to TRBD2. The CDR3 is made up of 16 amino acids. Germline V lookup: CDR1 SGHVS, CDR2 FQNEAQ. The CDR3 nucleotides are TGTGCCAACAGCACTCTAGCGGGAGTCACCCTCTACGAGCAGTACTTC. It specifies CANSTLAGVTLYEQYF.

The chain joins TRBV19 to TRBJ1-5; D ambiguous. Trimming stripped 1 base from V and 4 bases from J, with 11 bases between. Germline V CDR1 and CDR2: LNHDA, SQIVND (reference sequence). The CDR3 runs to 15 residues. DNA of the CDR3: TGTGCCAGTAGTATAGTTGGGCAGGAGAATCAGCCCCAGCATTTT. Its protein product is CASSIVGQENQPQHF.

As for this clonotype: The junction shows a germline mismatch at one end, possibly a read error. Written as DNA, the CDR3 is TGTGCCATCAGTTTATCAGGGATAGTCGAGCAGTACTTC. Translating gives CAISLSGIVEQYF. This rearrangement joins TRBV28 to TRBJ2-7; D is possibly TRBD1 (5 bases). Germline assignment: CDR1 MDHEN and CDR2 SYDVKM. The CDR3 covers 13 residues.

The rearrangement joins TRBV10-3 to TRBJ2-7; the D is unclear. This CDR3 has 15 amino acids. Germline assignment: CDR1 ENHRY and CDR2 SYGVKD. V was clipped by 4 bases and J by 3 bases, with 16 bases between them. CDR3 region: CAISVRIDGDYEQYF. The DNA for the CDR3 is TGTGCCATCAGTGTCCGGATCGACGGCGACTACGAGCAGTACTTC.

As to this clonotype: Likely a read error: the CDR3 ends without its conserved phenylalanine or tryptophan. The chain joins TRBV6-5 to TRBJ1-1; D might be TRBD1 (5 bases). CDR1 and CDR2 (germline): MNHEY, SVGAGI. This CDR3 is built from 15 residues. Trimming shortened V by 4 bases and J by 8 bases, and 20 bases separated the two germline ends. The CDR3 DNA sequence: TGTGCCAGCAGTTCCGATTCCGGGGCGAGTCTAGAAGCTTTCTCC. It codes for CASSSDSGASLEAFS.

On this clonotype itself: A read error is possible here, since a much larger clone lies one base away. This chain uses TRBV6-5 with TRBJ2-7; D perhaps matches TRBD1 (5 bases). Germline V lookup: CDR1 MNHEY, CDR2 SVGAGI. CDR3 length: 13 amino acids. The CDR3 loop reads CASSNQGPYEHYF. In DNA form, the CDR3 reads TGTGCCAGCAGCAACCAGGGCCCCTACGAGCACTACTTC.

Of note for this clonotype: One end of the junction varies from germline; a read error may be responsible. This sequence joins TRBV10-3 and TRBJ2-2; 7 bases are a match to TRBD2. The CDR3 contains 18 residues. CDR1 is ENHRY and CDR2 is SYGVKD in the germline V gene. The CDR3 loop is CAINERGSGPTKNGELFF. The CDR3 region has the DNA TGTGCCATCAATGAGCGGGGATCCGGACCTACGAAAAACGGGGAGCTGTTTTTT.